A selection of T cell receptor beta chains follows, all from one sample in a study of blood T cell repertoires in COVID-19. Profiling relied on immunoSEQ multiplex PCR, and the TCRdb table lists in-frame clones only, not all of them. The sample contains roughly 410,000 clones, more than 70% of which appear only once. The sample consisted of peripheral blood. These receptors were taken from a woman aged 60 to 75 with COVID-19, enrolled during active disease. Each CDR3 is given with its conserved first and last residue. The D gene is left open where the match is weak. Clone size, where shown, is once, few, many, or a class for clones that have expanded.

j_gene | abundance | d_gene | v_gene | CDR3aa | CDR3nt
TRBJ2-7 | NA | NA | TRBV11-3 | CASSLGGAAGYEQYF | TGTGCCAGCAGCTTGGGGGGGGCCGCAGGGTACGAGCAGTACTTC
TRBJ1-5 | NA | NA | TRBV3-1/TRBV3-2 | CASSHRSGNQPQHF | TGTGCCAGCAGCCACCGCTCCGGGAATCAGCCCCAGCATTTT
TRBJ1-2 | once | TRBD1 | TRBV5-1 | CASSLPSGQTNYGYTF | TGCGCCAGCAGCTTGCCCTCGGGACAGACGAACTATGGCTACACCTTC
TRBJ2-7 | NA | TRBD1 | TRBV7-9 | CASSLGGQGSSYEQYF | TGTGCCAGCAGCTTAGGGGGACAGGGGAGCTCCTACGAGCAGTACTTC
TRBJ2-7 | NA | TRBD1 | TRBV28 | CASSSTGTGIYEQYF | TGTGCCAGCAGTTCCACCGGGACAGGGATCTACGAGCAGTACTTC
TRBJ1-1 | NA | NA | TRBV5-1 | CASSETPRVLNTEAFF | TGCGCCAGCAGTGAAACACCGAGGGTACTTAACACTGAAGCTTTCTTT
TRBJ2-2 | NA | NA | TRBV11-2 | CASSLVAGPGELFF | TGTGCCAGCAGCTTAGTGGCAGGGCCCGGGGAGCTGTTTTTT
TRBJ1-1 | NA | NA | TRBV19 | CASSRTSVWTEAFF | TGTGCCAGTAGTAGGACATCGGTTTGGACTGAAGCTTTCTTT
TRBJ1-1 | once | TRBD1 | TRBV6-5 | CASSPRDRMNTEAFF | TGTGCCAGCAGTCCCCGGGACAGAATGAACACTGAAGCTTTCTTT
TRBJ2-7 | NA | NA | TRBV18 | CASSPSGSSYEQYF | TGTGCCAGCTCACCTAGCGGCTCCTCCTACGAGCAGTACTTC
TRBJ2-3 | NA | NA | TRBV11-2 | CASSPFRDFFTDTQYF | TGTGCCAGCAGCCCTTTCCGGGACTTCTTCACAGATACGCAGTATTTT
TRBJ2-3 | NA | TRBD2 | TRBV4-2 | CASSHQAGGSTDTQYF | TGTGCCAGCAGCCACCAAGCGGGGGGGTCCACAGATACGCAGTATTTT